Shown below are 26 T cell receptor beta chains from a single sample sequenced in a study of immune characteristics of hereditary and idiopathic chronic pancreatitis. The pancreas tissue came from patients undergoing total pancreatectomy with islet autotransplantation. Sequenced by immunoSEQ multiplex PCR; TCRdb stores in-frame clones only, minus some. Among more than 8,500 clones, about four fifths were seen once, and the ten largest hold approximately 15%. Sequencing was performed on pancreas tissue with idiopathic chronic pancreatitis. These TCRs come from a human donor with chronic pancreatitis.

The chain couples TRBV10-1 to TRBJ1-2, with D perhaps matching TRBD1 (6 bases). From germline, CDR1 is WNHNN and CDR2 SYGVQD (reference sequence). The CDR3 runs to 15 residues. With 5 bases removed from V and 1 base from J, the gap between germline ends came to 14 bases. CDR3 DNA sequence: TGCGCCAGCAGTCCACCGGGACACTTTAACTATGGCTACACCTTC. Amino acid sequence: CASSPPGHFNYGYTF.

The CDR3 DNA follows: TGTGCCAGCAGTTTAGGACACCGGACAGATACGCAGTATTTT. Its protein product is CASSLGHRTDTQYF. The chain uses TRBV27 and TRBJ2-3; tentative D call: TRBD1 (5 bases). Germline CDR1 is MNHEY and CDR2 is SMNVEV (reference sequence). This CDR3 region has 14 residues. With 2 bases removed from V and 3 bases from J, the gap between germline ends came to 9 bases.

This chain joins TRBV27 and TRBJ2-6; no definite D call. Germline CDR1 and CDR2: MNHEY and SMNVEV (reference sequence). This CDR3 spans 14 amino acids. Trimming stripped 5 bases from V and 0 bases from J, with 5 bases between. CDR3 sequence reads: CASSAFSGANVLTF. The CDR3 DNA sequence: TGTGCCAGCAGTGCATTCTCTGGGGCCAACGTCCTGACTTTC.

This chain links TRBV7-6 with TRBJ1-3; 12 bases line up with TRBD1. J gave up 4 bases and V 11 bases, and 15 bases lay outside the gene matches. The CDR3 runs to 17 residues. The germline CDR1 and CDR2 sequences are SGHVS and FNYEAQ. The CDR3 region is CAVGDRGPISGGNTIYF. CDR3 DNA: TGTGCCGTGGGGGACAGGGGGCCTATTTCGGGAGGAAACACCATATATTTT.

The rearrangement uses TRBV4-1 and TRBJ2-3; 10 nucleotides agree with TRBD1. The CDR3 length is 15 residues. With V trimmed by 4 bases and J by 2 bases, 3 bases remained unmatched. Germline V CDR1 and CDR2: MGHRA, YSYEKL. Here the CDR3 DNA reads TGCGCCAGCAGCCTGGGACAGGGGAACACAGATACGCAGTATTTT. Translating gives CASSLGQGNTDTQYF.

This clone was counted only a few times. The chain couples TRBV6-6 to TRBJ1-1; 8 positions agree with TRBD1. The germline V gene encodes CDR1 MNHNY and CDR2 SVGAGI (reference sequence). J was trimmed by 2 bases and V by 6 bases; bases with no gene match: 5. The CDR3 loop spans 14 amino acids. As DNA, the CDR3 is TGTGCCAGCAGAGACAGGGGTGGAAACACTGAAGCTTTCTTT. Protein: CASRDRGGNTEAFF.

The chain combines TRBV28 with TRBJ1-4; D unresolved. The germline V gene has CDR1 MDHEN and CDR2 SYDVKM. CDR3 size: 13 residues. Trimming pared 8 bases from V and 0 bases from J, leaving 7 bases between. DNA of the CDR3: TGTGCCAGCGCGCGGACAACTAATGAAAAACTGTTTTTT. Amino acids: CASARTTNEKLFF.

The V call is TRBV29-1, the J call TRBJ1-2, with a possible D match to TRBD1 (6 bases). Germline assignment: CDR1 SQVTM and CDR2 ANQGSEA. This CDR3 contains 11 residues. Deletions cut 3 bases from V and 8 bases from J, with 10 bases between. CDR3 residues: CSVEGAMGYTF. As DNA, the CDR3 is TGCAGCGTTGAGGGGGCGATGGGCTACACCTTC.

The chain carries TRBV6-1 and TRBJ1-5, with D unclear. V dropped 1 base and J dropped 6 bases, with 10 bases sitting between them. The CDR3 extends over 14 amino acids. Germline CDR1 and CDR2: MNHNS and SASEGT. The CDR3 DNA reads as TGTGCCAGCAGTGAAGTAAGGTATCCTCAGCCCCAGCATTTT. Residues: CASSEVRYPQPQHF.

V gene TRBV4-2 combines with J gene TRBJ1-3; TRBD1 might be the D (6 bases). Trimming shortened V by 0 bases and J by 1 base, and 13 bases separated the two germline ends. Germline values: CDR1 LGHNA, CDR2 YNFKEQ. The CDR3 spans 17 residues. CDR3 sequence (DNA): TGTGCCAGCAGCCAAGATCACGGGGGGCTATCTGGAAACACCATATATTTT. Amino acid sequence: CASSQDHGGLSGNTIYF.

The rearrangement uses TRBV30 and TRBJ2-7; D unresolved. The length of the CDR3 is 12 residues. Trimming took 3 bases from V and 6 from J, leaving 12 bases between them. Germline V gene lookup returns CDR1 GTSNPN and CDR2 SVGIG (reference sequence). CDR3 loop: CAWSARVGEQYF. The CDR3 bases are TGTGCCTGGAGCGCCCGGGTAGGCGAGCAGTACTTC.

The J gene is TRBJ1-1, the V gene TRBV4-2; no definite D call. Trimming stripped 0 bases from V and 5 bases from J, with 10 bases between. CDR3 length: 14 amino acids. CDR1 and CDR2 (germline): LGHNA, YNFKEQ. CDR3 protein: CASSQDATITEAFF. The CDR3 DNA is TGTGCCAGCAGCCAAGATGCAACGATAACTGAAGCTTTCTTT.

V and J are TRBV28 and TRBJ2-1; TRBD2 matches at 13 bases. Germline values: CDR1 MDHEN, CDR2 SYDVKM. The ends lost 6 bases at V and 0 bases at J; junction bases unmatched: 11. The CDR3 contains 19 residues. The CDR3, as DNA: TGTGCCAGCAGCAGTACGGGACTAGCGGGGCCTAGCTCCTACAATGAGCAGTTCTTC. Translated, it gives CASSSTGLAGPSSYNEQFF.

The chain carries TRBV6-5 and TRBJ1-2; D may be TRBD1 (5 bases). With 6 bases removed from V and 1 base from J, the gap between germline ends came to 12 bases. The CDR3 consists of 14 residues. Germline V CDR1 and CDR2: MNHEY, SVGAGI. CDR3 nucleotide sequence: TGTGCCAGCAGCGCGGGACCGATTAACTATGGCTACACCTTC. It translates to CASSAGPINYGYTF.

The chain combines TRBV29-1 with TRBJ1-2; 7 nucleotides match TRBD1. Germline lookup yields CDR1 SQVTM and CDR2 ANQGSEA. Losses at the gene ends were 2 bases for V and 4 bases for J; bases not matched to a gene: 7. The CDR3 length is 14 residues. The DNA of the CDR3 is TGCAGCGTTGAAAGGAACAGGGACAGCTATGGCTACACCTTC. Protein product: CSVERNRDSYGYTF.

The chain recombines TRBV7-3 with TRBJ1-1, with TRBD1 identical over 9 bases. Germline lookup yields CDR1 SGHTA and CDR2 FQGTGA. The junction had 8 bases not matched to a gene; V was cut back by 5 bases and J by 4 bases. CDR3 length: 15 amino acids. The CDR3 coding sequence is TGTGCCAGCAGCCCCTTACCGGGACAGGGCACTGAAGCTTTCTTT. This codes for CASSPLPGQGTEAFF. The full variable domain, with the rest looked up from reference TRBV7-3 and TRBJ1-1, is GAGVSQTPSNKVTEKGKYVELRCDPISGHTALYWYRQSLGQGPEFLIYFQGTGAADDSGLPNDRFFAVRPEGSVSTLKIQRTERGDSAVYLCASSPLPGQGTEAFFGQGTRLTVV.

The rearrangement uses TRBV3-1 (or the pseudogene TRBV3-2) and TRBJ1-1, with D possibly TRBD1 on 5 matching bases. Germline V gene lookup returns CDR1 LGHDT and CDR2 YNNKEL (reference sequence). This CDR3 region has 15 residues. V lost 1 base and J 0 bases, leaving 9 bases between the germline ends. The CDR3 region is CASSQVQGVNTEAFF. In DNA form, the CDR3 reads TGTGCCAGCAGCCAAGTGCAGGGCGTGAACACTGAAGCTTTCTTT.

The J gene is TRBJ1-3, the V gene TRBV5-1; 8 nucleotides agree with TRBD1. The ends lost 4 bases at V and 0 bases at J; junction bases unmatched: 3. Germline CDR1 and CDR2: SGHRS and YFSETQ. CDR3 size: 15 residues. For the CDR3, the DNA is TGCGCCAGCAGCGACGGACAGGGCTCTGGAAACACCATATATTTT. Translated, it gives CASSDGQGSGNTIYF. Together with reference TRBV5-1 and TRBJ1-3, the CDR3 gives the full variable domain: KAGVTQTPRYLIKTRGQQVTLSCSPISGHRSVSWYQQTPGQGLQFLFEYFSETQRNKGNFPGRFSGRQFSNSRSEMNVSTLELGDSALYLCASSDGQGSGNTIYFGEGSWLTVV.

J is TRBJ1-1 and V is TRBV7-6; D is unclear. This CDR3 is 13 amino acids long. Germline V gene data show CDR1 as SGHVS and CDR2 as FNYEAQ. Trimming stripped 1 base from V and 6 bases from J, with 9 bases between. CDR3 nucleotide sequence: TGTGCCAGCAGCTTAGGCGGATCGGCTGAAGCTTTCTTT. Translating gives CASSLGGSAEAFF.

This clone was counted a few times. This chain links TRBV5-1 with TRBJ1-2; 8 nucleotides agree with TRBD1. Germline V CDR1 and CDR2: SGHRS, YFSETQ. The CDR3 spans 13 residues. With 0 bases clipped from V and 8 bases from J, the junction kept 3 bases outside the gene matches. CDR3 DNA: TGCGCCAGCAGCTTGGAGACAGGGGCGGGCTACACCTTC. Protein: CASSLETGAGYTF.

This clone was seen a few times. The CDR3 reads CASSHSGGRTDTQYF. CDR3 in DNA: TGTGCCAGCAGCCACAGCGGGGGCCGCACAGATACGCAGTATTTT. The chain recombines TRBV5-4 with TRBJ2-3, with TRBD2 identical over 8 bases. Germline V lookup: CDR1 SGHNT, CDR2 YYREEE (reference sequence). CDR3 length: 15 residues. Trimming at V came to 4 bases and at J to 1 base, leaving 5 bases not matched to a gene.

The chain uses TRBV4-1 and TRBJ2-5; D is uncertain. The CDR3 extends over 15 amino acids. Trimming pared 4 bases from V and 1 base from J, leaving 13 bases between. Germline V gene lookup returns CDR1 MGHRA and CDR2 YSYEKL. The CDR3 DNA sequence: TGCGCCAGCAGCCCCGAGTGGTCTAGCCAAGAGACCCAGTACTTC. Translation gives CASSPEWSSQETQYF.

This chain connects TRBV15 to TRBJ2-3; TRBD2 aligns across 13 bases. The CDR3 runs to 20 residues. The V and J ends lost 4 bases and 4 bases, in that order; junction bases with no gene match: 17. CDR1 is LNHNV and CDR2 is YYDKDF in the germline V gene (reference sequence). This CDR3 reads CATSIPPGTSGDEGPDTQYF. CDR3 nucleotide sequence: TGTGCCACCAGCATCCCCCCGGGGACTAGCGGGGATGAAGGCCCAGATACGCAGTATTTT. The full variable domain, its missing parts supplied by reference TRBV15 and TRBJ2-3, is DAMVIQNPRYQVTQFGKPVTLSCSQTLNHNVMYWYQQKSSQAPKLLFHYYDKDFNNEADTPDNFQSRRPNTSFCFLDIRSPGLGDTAMYLCATSIPPGTSGDEGPDTQYFGPGTRLTVL.

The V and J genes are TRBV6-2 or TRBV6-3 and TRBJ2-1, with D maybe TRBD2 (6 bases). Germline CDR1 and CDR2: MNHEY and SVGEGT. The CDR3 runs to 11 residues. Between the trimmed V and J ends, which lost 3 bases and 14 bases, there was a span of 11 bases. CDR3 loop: CASSYGTGEFF. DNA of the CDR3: TGTGCCAGCAGTTATGGGACTGGCGAGTTCTTC.

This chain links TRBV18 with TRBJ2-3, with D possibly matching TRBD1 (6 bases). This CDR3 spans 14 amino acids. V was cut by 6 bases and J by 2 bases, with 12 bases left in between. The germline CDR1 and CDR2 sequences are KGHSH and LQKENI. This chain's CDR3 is CASSPDSNTDTQYF. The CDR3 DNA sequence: TGTGCCAGCTCGCCGGACAGTAACACAGATACGCAGTATTTT.

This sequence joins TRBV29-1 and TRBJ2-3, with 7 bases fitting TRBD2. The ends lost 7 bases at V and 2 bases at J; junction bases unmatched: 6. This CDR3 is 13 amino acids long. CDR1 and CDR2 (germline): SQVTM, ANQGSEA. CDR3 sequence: CSGGAGNTDTQYF. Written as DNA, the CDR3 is TGCAGCGGGGGAGCGGGGAACACAGATACGCAGTATTTT.